Sequencing of this T cell receptor (beta chain) was carried out in a study of Ad26.COV2.S vaccination and SARS-CoV-2 variants. Stated treatment: around 19 received Ad26.COV2.S at low or high dose, single or two shots; five or six received placebo; per-sample allocation not given. Sampling was performed 63 days after the first vaccine or placebo injection. Clones were read by immunoSEQ multiplex PCR, and TCRdb kept only the in-frame ones, dropping some. The sample carries about 480,000 clones, 70% to 90% recorded once. The origin of this receptor is a person aged 18-60 years who received the Ad26.COV2.S COVID-19 vaccine or a placebo. This material consisted of peripheral blood, taken in a trial of Ad26.COV2.S vaccine versus placebo.

The CDR3 region is CASTPFRGYTF. CDR3 DNA: TGTGCCAGCACCCCGTTCAGGGGCTACACCTTC. This rearrangement joins TRBV12-3 or TRBV12-4 to TRBJ1-2; D is uncertain. The CDR3 sequence is 11 residues long. Trimming shortened V by 7 bases and J by 8 bases, and 11 bases separated the two germline ends.